The rows below give T cell receptor beta chains drawn from one sample of a study of T cell responses to AZD1222 COVID-19 vaccine. Profiling relied on immunoSEQ multiplex PCR, and the TCRdb table lists in-frame clones only, not all of them. The sample lists 140,000 to 150,000 clones; about 93% were seen once. The sample in question was peripheral blood, obtained on day 0 of AZD1222 vaccination. These receptors all come from an adult in good health. Each CDR3 is given with its conserved first and last residue.

V gene	J gene	CDR3 protein
TRBV28	TRBJ2-1	CASRPPGLAGPSGDEQFF
TRBV10-1	TRBJ2-3	CASSEAGSIDTQYF
TRBV6-5	TRBJ1-1	CASSATGMRAFF
TRBV24-1	TRBJ2-1	CATSDKWTSGSYNEQFF
TRBV7-8	TRBJ2-5	CASSTRQIQETQYF
TRBV19	TRBJ2-7	CASSNVGLGANYEQYF
TRBV19	TRBJ1-5	CASSIGDREDQPQHF
TRBV2	TRBJ1-1	CASGRDRVSGTEAFF
TRBV10-1	TRBJ2-7	CASSDRALLGYEQYF
TRBV5-1	TRBJ1-1	CASSSTPDLTEAFF
TRBV6-1	TRBJ2-5	CASSEASAGTQYF
TRBV6-4	TRBJ2-1	CASSAGGRFSNEQFF
TRBV27	TRBJ2-7	CASSLGLLYEQYF
TRBV6-4	TRBJ2-2	CASSDRGSGELFF
TRBV27	TRBJ1-5	CASSLLTGANQPQHF
TRBV5-1	TRBJ1-4	CASRPSAGGNEKLFF
TRBV5-4	TRBJ1-2	CASSSGQGNYGYTF
TRBV7-7	TRBJ2-5	CASSLAGGDAETQYF
TRBV3-1/TRBV3-2	TRBJ2-2	CASSQGGGPGELFF
TRBV12-3/TRBV12-4	TRBJ1-6	CASSLWRGSLHF
TRBV28	TRBJ2-5	CASSTSGRQETQYF
TRBV2	TRBJ2-3	CASSERGLALTSTDTQYF
TRBV29-1	TRBJ2-7	CSVSTAAYEQYF
TRBV24-1	TRBJ2-5	CATSDLAGGPETQYF
TRBV7-9	TRBJ1-2	CASSPPAANYGYTF
TRBV7-2	TRBJ1-4	CASSLRGQEKLFF
TRBV12-3/TRBV12-4	TRBJ2-1	CASSLDEQFF
TRBV5-1	TRBJ2-1	CASSWTLGVNEQFF
TRBV11-2	TRBJ2-7	CASSLDRSSYEQYF
TRBV7-9	TRBJ1-2	CASSFGDTWNDGYTF
TRBV4-1	TRBJ2-1	CASSREGLVYNEQFF
TRBV4-1	TRBJ2-2	CASSGPWGASNTGELFF
TRBV5-4	TRBJ2-5	CASSPRAERPGRETQYF
TRBV5-4	TRBJ1-1	CASSFGGRTEAFF
TRBV5-1	TRBJ1-2	CASSEVPRTGDGYTF
TRBV9	TRBJ1-1	CASSVAAGGFDTEAFF
TRBV6-5	TRBJ2-2	CASSSGLYITGELFF
TRBV28	TRBJ1-4	CASSPPGGQKLFF
TRBV3-1/TRBV3-2	TRBJ2-3	CASSRLAGVTFRTDTQYF
TRBV10-2	TRBJ2-3	CASARVRGPTDTQYF
TRBV5-6	TRBJ2-7	CASSSYRDRGRGIGYEQYF
TRBV2	TRBJ2-3	CASRPGGPGDTQYF
TRBV4-3	TRBJ2-1	CASSQDRSSFNEQFF
TRBV18	TRBJ2-1	CASSPPHGGSKFF
TRBV2	TRBJ2-7	CASSEAAHEQYF